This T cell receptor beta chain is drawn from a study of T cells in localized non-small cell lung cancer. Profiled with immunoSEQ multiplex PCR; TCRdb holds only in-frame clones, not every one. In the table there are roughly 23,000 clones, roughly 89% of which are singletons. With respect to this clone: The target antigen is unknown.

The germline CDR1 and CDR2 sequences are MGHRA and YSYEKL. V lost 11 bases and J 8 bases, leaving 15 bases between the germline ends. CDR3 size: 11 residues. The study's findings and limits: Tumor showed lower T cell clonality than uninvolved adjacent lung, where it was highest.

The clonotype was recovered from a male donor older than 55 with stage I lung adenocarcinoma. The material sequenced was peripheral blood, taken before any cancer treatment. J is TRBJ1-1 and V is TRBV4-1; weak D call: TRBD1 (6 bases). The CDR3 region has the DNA TGCGCCCCCAGGGGTGGATCCGAAGCTTTCTTT. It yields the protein CAPRGGSEAFF.